Listed below are T cell receptor beta chains from one sample, sequenced in a study of blood T cell repertoires in COVID-19. TCRdb's copy holds only in-frame clones and misses some; the assay was immunoSEQ multiplex PCR. Of roughly 200,000 clones detected, roughly 80% appear once; the ten largest clones hold about 4.8%. The sequenced material came from PBMCs or T cells enriched from blood (not recorded which). The receptor source for this set is a woman in her fifties or sixties who had been exposed to COVID-19. Each CDR3 is given with its conserved first and last residue. D genes are given only for firm matches. The size field is filled for only some rows; it gives once, few, many or a size class.

j_call	clone_size	v_call	d_call	cdr3_nt	cdr3_aa
TRBJ2-7	few	TRBV7-2	TRBD2	TGTGCCAGCAGCCCTTGGACTAGCTCCTACGAGCAGTACTTC	CASSPWTSSYEQYF
TRBJ1-1	NA	TRBV5-8	NA	TGTGCCAGCAGCTTGGGAGGTACAGGGATCATGAACACTGAAGCTTTCTTT	CASSLGGTGIMNTEAFF
TRBJ2-1	NA	TRBV7-2	TRBD2	TGTGCCAGCAGCAGGGAAGGGACTAGGCCGTTCTTC	CASSREGTRPFF
TRBJ2-2	once	TRBV2	NA	TGTGCCAGCAGGGGGACTGGAACCGGGGAGCTGTTTTTT	CASRGTGTGELFF
TRBJ1-3	NA	TRBV4-1	NA	TGCGCCAGCAGCCAAGATCTGCAGGGAAACACCATATATTTT	CASSQDLQGNTIYF
TRBJ1-2	few	TRBV6-5	TRBD1	TGTGCCAGCGCTACCAGGGGGCGGGTCTATGGCTACACCTTC	CASATRGRVYGYTF
TRBJ1-1	once	TRBV19	NA	TGTGCCAGTAGTATAGGGGTTGGAGCTTTATTGAACACTGAAGCTTTCTTT	CASSIGVGALLNTEAFF
TRBJ1-1	NA	TRBV7-2	NA	TGTGCCAGCAGCCCAGACGGAGCGAGCACTGAAGCTTTCTTT	CASSPDGASTEAFF
TRBJ2-7	once	TRBV7-2	TRBD2	TGTGCCAGCAGCCCCCAGGGACTAGCGGGGGGACAGCAGTACTTC	CASSPQGLAGGQQYF
TRBJ1-1	NA	TRBV15	NA	TGTGCCACCAGCCAGGGCTGGAACACTGAAGCTTTCTTT	CATSQGWNTEAFF
TRBJ2-3	once	TRBV18	NA	TGTGCCAGCTCTCTCCGGTCCGTTGCTAGCACAGATACGCAGTATTTT	CASSLRSVASTDTQYF
TRBJ2-1	once	TRBV10-3	TRBD1	TGTGCCCTTTGGACAGGATCGGGCAATGAGCAGTTCTTC	CALWTGSGNEQFF
TRBJ1-4	NA	TRBV11-3	NA	TGTGCCAGCTCCCAGGACCAGGGGAAGGAAAAACTGTTTTTT	CASSQDQGKEKLFF
TRBJ1-6	NA	TRBV19	NA	TGTGCCAGTAGAAGCGGGTTTGAATCACCCCTCCACTTT	CASRSGFESPLHF
TRBJ2-2	NA	TRBV18	NA	TGTGCCAGCTCCCCCGGCGAGCGCGGAGGGGAGCTGTTTTTT	CASSPGERGGELFF
TRBJ2-7	NA	TRBV13	NA	TGTGCCAGCAGCTTAGGATCCAGGGTATTCTACGAGCAGTACTTC	CASSLGSRVFYEQYF